A single sample gave rise to the 27 T cell receptor beta chains below, sequenced in a study of blood T cell repertoires in COVID-19. TCRdb's table, derived via immunoSEQ multiplex PCR, lists solely in-frame clones and lacks some. The table lists 70,000 to 95,000 clones, more than 75% of them singletons, with around 5% in the top ten. Sequencing was done on a sample of peripheral blood. The receptors were sampled from a woman of 80 years or more with active COVID-19.

The chain combines TRBV19 with TRBJ2-5, with 7 bases matching TRBD2. V shed 9 bases and J 2 bases; nucleotides not matched to a gene: 9. CDR1 and CDR2 (germline): LNHDA, SQIVND (reference sequence). The CDR3 consists of 14 residues. The CDR3 loop reads CASSTAGAQETQYF. DNA for the CDR3: TGTGCCAGCTCCACCGCGGGAGCTCAAGAGACCCAGTACTTC.

This chain connects TRBV5-1 to TRBJ2-2, with 7 bases aligning to TRBD1. V lost 5 bases, J lost 4 bases, and 5 bases stayed unmatched. Germline V gene sequence: CDR1 SGHRS, CDR2 YFSETQ. The CDR3 is made up of 14 amino acids. The CDR3 loop reads CASSQTGSTGELFF. Here the CDR3 DNA reads TGCGCCAGCAGTCAGACAGGGTCCACCGGGGAGCTGTTTTTT.

The rearrangement links TRBV5-5 to TRBJ1-5; 7 positions agree with TRBD1. Trimming cost V 3 bases and J 4 bases; bases outside gene matches: 7. CDR1 is SGHKS, CDR2 YYEKEE, per germline (reference sequence). The CDR3 covers 15 residues. The CDR3 nucleotides are TGTGCCAGCAGCTGGGCCGGGACAGCGAATCAGCCCCAGCATTTT. Amino acid sequence: CASSWAGTANQPQHF.

V usage is TRBV2 and J usage is TRBJ1-1; TRBD1 matches 8 bases. From germline, CDR1 is SNHLY and CDR2 FYNNEI. Unmatched junction bases numbered 8, after V lost 6 bases and J lost 5 bases. This CDR3 is built from 14 residues. CDR3: CASRAGTGRTEAFF. CDR3 sequence (DNA): TGTGCCAGCAGGGCCGGGACAGGAAGGACTGAAGCTTTCTTT.

V usage is TRBV18 and J usage is TRBJ2-5; TRBD2 agrees at 7 bases. The CDR3 has 14 residues. Trimming at V came to 1 base and at J to 7 bases, leaving 6 bases not matched to a gene. CDR1 is KGHSH, CDR2 LQKENI, per germline. The CDR3 region is CASSPLGLDGTQYF. CDR3 DNA: TGTGCCAGCTCACCACTTGGACTAGACGGGACCCAGTACTTC.

V is TRBV4-3 and J is TRBJ2-2, with a tentative D call TRBD1 (7 bases). Germline V lookup: CDR1 LGHNA, CDR2 YSLEER. Trimming stripped 2 bases from V and 4 bases from J, with 14 bases between. This CDR3 comprises 16 residues. The CDR3 DNA reads TGCGCCAGCAGCCAATTCTTCCAGGGGGGCACCGGGGAGCTGTTTTTT. Encoded protein: CASSQFFQGGTGELFF.

The rearrangement links TRBV7-2 to TRBJ2-1; 12 bases are a match to TRBD2. The CDR3 has 15 residues. From germline, CDR1 is SGHTA and CDR2 FQGNSA. J lost 6 bases, V lost 6 bases, and 6 bases had no gene match. This CDR3 reads CASSTRTSGANEQFF. The CDR3 DNA reads TGTGCCAGCAGTACTAGGACTAGCGGGGCCAATGAGCAGTTCTTC. Filled out from reference TRBV7-2 and TRBJ2-1, the complete variable domain reads GAGVSQSPSNKVTEKGKDVELRCDPISGHTALYWYRQSLGQGLEFLIYFQGNSAPDKSGLPSDRFSAERTGGSVSTLTIQRTQQEDSAVYLCASSTRTSGANEQFFGPGTRLTVL.

The genes are TRBV19 and TRBJ2-2; perhaps TRBD2 as D (6 bases). The length of the CDR3 is 16 residues. The germline gives CDR1 LNHDA, CDR2 SQIVND (reference sequence). The CDR3 DNA follows: TGTGCTTCCCAGACTAGATTGAGGAGTGGTACCGGGGAGCTGTTTTTT. This encodes CASQTRLRSGTGELFF.

This clone turned up a few times. The chain employs TRBV7-9 and TRBJ2-5; 9 positions agree with TRBD1. Germline values: CDR1 SEHNR, CDR2 FQNEAQ (reference sequence). J was trimmed by 3 bases and V by 8 bases; bases with no gene match: 4. The CDR3 extends over 13 amino acids. CDR3 DNA: TGTGCCAGCCATGGGACAGGGAAAGAGACCCAGTACTTC. Translated, it gives CASHGTGKETQYF.

The chain links TRBV19 to TRBJ2-7; 13 nucleotides line up with TRBD2. CDR1 and CDR2 (germline): LNHDA, SQIVND (reference sequence). The CDR3 contains 15 residues. The J segment lost 6 bases and the V segment lost 4 bases, leaving 6 bases of the junction unmatched. The CDR3 DNA sequence: TGTGCCAGTAGTACCCGGACTAGCGGGAGCGGCGAGCAGTACTTC. Translating it yields CASSTRTSGSGEQYF.

The V and J genes are TRBV3-1 (or the pseudogene TRBV3-2) and TRBJ2-3, with 11 nucleotides matching TRBD2. Germline loops: CDR1 LGHDT, CDR2 YNNKEL (reference sequence). This CDR3 is 16 amino acids long. Unmatched junction bases numbered 10, after V lost 3 bases and J lost 8 bases. The CDR3 DNA reads as TGTGCCAGCAGCCAGGGCTTAGCGGGAGGGCCTTTTACGCAGTATTTT. Amino acid sequence: CASSQGLAGGPFTQYF.

The chain is built from TRBV28 and TRBJ2-7, with 7 bases aligning to TRBD1. This CDR3 contains 14 residues. CDR1 and CDR2 (germline): MDHEN, SYDVKM. V shed 7 bases, J shed 3 bases, and the junction held 9 bases outside the gene matches. The CDR3 region is CASMSTGVNYEQYF. As DNA, the CDR3 is TGTGCCAGCATGAGTACAGGGGTCAACTACGAGCAGTACTTC.

The chain uses TRBV7-6 and TRBJ1-4; the D is unclear. Trimming left V 4 bases short and J 1 base short, with 16 bases between. The CDR3 has 17 amino acids. Germline loops: CDR1 SGHVS, CDR2 FNYEAQ. Here the CDR3 DNA reads TGTGCCAGCAGCTCTCTCCGTAGCGGAATAACTAATGAAAAACTGTTTTTT. Translated, it gives CASSSLRSGITNEKLFF. Together with reference TRBV7-6 and TRBJ1-4, the CDR3 gives the full variable domain: GAGVSQSPRYKVTKRGQDVALRCDPISGHVSLYWYRQALGQGPEFLTYFNYEAQQDKSGLPNDRFSAERPEGSISTLTIQRTEQRDSAMYRCASSSLRSGITNEKLFFGSGTQLSVL.

The CDR3 region is CASSRTSGSVYEQFF. CDR3 DNA sequence: TGTGCCAGCAGCCGGACTAGCGGGAGTGTCTATGAGCAGTTCTTC. This chain links TRBV7-2 with TRBJ2-1; 13 bases line up with TRBD2. Trimming took 5 bases from V and 8 from J; bases not matched to a gene: 6. The germline V gene has CDR1 SGHTA and CDR2 FQGNSA. The CDR3 has 15 amino acids.

This chain connects TRBV7-2 to TRBJ2-1; TRBD2 matches at 7 bases. The length of the CDR3 is 15 residues. Germline CDR1 and CDR2: SGHTA and FQGNSA. Trimming cost V 1 base and J 9 bases; bases outside gene matches: 9. The CDR3: CASSLVAGQSGEQFF. CDR3 coding DNA: TGTGCCAGCAGCTTAGTAGCGGGCCAGTCCGGTGAGCAGTTCTTC. Full variable domain (rest looked up from reference TRBV7-2 and TRBJ2-1): GAGVSQSPSNKVTEKGKDVELRCDPISGHTALYWYRQSLGQGLEFLIYFQGNSAPDKSGLPSDRFSAERTGGSVSTLTIQRTQQEDSAVYLCASSLVAGQSGEQFFGPGTRLTVL.

The CDR3 sequence is CAISEAGLVYGYTF. The CDR3 DNA reads TGTGCCATCAGTGAGGCCGGGTTAGTCTATGGCTACACCTTC. The chain is built from TRBV10-3 and TRBJ1-2; D is uncertain. CDR3 size: 14 residues. In germline, CDR1 is ENHRY, CDR2 SYGVKD. The V gene lost 2 bases and the J gene lost 4 bases, with 11 bases spanning the gap.

The rearrangement uses TRBV5-1 and TRBJ1-1, with 7 positions matching TRBD1. The CDR3 totals 16 residues. Germline values: CDR1 SGHRS, CDR2 YFSETQ. The V segment lost 4 bases and the J segment 0 bases; nucleotides outside the gene matches: 9. The DNA for the CDR3 is TGCGCCAGCAGCCGCACTACAGACAGGGTGAACACTGAAGCTTTCTTT. Protein sequence: CASSRTTDRVNTEAFF.

The chain is built from TRBV3-1 (or the pseudogene TRBV3-2) and TRBJ1-3, with D maybe TRBD1 (5 bases). Per germline, CDR1 LGHDT and CDR2 YNNKEL (reference sequence). The V gene lost 4 bases and the J gene lost 2 bases, with 12 bases spanning the gap. The CDR3 loop spans 15 amino acids. CDR3 nucleotides: TGTGCCAGCAGCCGCCCCCAGGGCGCTGGAAACACCATATATTTT. Translating gives CASSRPQGAGNTIYF.

This chain connects TRBV27 to TRBJ2-1; 8 bases agree with TRBD1. Germline trimming cut 6 bases from V and 5 bases from J; bases unmatched to any gene: 12. CDR1 MNHEY and CDR2 SMNVEV come from the germline V gene (reference sequence). This CDR3 is 16 amino acids long. CDR3: CASSHITGGKDNEQFF. The CDR3 region has the DNA TGTGCCAGCAGCCACATAACAGGGGGTAAGGACAATGAGCAGTTCTTC.

The genes are TRBV11-2 and TRBJ2-2, with TRBD2 as a possible D gene (6 bases). The CDR3 runs 15 residues. Trimming pared 10 bases from V and 2 bases from J, leaving 17 bases between. The germline CDR1 and CDR2 sequences are SGHAT and FQNNGV. CDR3 sequence (DNA): TGTGCCACCTCCCCCGGGACTCAAAACACCGGGGAGCTGTTTTTT. Amino acids: CATSPGTQNTGELFF.

The V call is TRBV6-6, the J call TRBJ2-1, with 7 positions matching TRBD1. The CDR3 is made up of 15 amino acids. The V gene's germline CDR1 is MNHNY and CDR2 SVGAGI (reference sequence). V lost 6 bases to trimming and J lost 4 bases; unmatched junction nucleotides: 9. The CDR3 sequence is CASSLTGPSYNEQFF. The CDR3 nucleotides are TGTGCCAGCAGCCTGACAGGGCCGAGTTACAATGAGCAGTTCTTC.

The chain links TRBV7-9 to TRBJ2-5; the match to TRBD2 covers 10 bases. The CDR3 length is 15 residues. The germline V gene has CDR1 SEHNR and CDR2 FQNEAQ (reference sequence). The trim removed 6 bases at V and 5 bases at J, leaving 9 bases unmatched. In DNA, the CDR3 is TGTGCCAGCAGGCCTAGCGGGAGTTTAGGTGAGACCCAGTACTTC. Its protein product is CASRPSGSLGETQYF. Supplemented by reference TRBV7-9 and TRBJ2-5, the full variable domain reads DTGVSQNPRHKITKRGQNVTFRCDPISEHNRLYWYRQTLGQGPEFLTYFQNEAQLEKSRLLSDRFSAERPKGSFSTLEIQRTEQGDSAMYLCASRPSGSLGETQYFGPGTRLLVL.

The chain recombines TRBV11-2 with TRBJ2-1, with 8 bases that match TRBD2. The junction had 13 bases not matched to a gene; V was cut back by 5 bases and J by 4 bases. Germline CDR1 reads SGHAT; CDR2 reads FQNNGV. There are 17 residues in the CDR3. CDR3 nucleotide sequence: TGTGCCAGCAGCCACCTAGTAGTAGCGGGATCATACAATGAGCAGTTCTTC. Its translation: CASSHLVVAGSYNEQFF.

The chain links TRBV7-9 to TRBJ2-7; possible D gene TRBD1, 5 bases. V was clipped by 5 bases and J by 2 bases, with 10 bases between them. This CDR3 is built from 13 residues. Germline V gene data show CDR1 as SEHNR and CDR2 as FQNEAQ (reference sequence). The CDR3 coding sequence is TGTGCCAGCAGCACCGACAGAACCTACGAGCAGTACTTC. This translates into CASSTDRTYEQYF.

Turning to this clone: The same CDR3 also results from other DNA sequences found in this sample. This chain connects TRBV9 to TRBJ2-1, with a tentative D call TRBD2 (7 bases). The germline V gene encodes CDR1 SGDLS and CDR2 YYNGEE. Trimming left V 4 bases short and J 5 bases short, with 16 bases between. CDR3 length: 15 amino acids. CDR3 sequence reads: CASSPLAGDNNEQFF. DNA of the CDR3: TGTGCCAGCAGCCCCCTTGCGGGGGACAACAATGAGCAGTTCTTC.

A single count supports this clone. The rearrangement uses TRBV6-4 and TRBJ2-1, with 11 bases aligning to TRBD2. Per germline, CDR1 MRHNA and CDR2 SNTAGT. This CDR3 is 17 amino acids long. The junction had 6 bases not matched to a gene; V was cut back by 0 bases and J by 5 bases. The CDR3 sequence is CASSDSPLLAGDNEQFF. CDR3 DNA: TGTGCCAGCAGTGACTCTCCACTACTAGCGGGAGACAATGAGCAGTTCTTC.

The chain joins TRBV7-2 to TRBJ2-2; 13 bases are a match to TRBD2. The V segment lost 8 bases and the J segment 7 bases; nucleotides outside the gene matches: 13. Germline values: CDR1 SGHTA, CDR2 FQGNSA. This CDR3 spans 17 amino acids. CDR3: CASFLIGGLAGFGELFF. DNA of the CDR3: TGTGCCAGCTTCTTAATTGGGGGACTAGCGGGATTCGGGGAGCTGTTTTTT. Full variable domain (remainder filled in from reference TRBV7-2 and TRBJ2-2): GAGVSQSPSNKVTEKGKDVELRCDPISGHTALYWYRQSLGQGLEFLIYFQGNSAPDKSGLPSDRFSAERTGGSVSTLTIQRTQQEDSAVYLCASFLIGGLAGFGELFFGEGSRLTVL.